This T cell receptor beta chain comes out of a study of blood T cell repertoires in COVID-19. Across the study: Samples of COVID-19 (acute and convalescent) were obtained from the United States, Italy and Spain. In each case, the material was cDNA or gDNA derived from T cells, B-cell-depleted T cells, or PBMCs.

The CDR3 loop spans 14 amino acids. Germline CDR1 reads LNHDA; CDR2 reads SQIVND (reference sequence). V lost 2 bases to trimming and J lost 3 bases; unmatched junction nucleotides: 2. The authors' processing: How many nucleated cells were present was estimated from reference gene primer amplification. Repertoires were generated with immunoSEQ multiplex PCR, while TCRdb's copy carries only in-frame clones and drops some. The V and J calls and clone size are taken from that table; D and trimming were inferred from the DNA. This table holds tens of thousands of clones, about 86% found once. This chain uses TRBV19 with TRBJ1-2; TRBD1 aligns across 8 bases. The receptor comes from a woman aged 55-70 years with acute or convalescent COVID-19. The specimen sequenced was peripheral blood. The CDR3 nucleotides are TGTGCCAGTAGTATACAGGGGGCCTACTATGGCTACACCTTC. It encodes CASSIQGAYYGYTF.